The next 15 T cell receptor beta chains were all read from a single sample in a study of T cell changes during pregnancy in multiple sclerosis. The table came from immunoSEQ multiplex PCR; TCRdb's copy has only in-frame clones and leaves some out. Here the sample spans tens of thousands of clones, roughly 92% being singletons. This sample comprised peripheral blood, obtained in the third trimester of pregnancy. Receptors originate from a female donor in good health, enrolled as a control in a pregnancy study.

The chain carries TRBV5-8 and TRBJ2-4; TRBD1 agrees at 7 bases. CDR1 and CDR2 from the germline V gene are SGHTS and YDEGEE. This CDR3 spans 14 amino acids. The V and J ends lost 4 bases and 8 bases, in that order; junction bases with no gene match: 9. CDR3 region: CASSLRDREDIQYF. The CDR3, as DNA: TGTGCCAGCAGCCTCCGGGACAGAGAGGACATTCAGTACTTC.

This chain joins TRBV7-3 and TRBJ2-7; possibly TRBD1 for D (7 bases). There are 15 residues in the CDR3. V dropped 7 bases and J dropped 2 bases, with 18 bases sitting between them. Germline loops: CDR1 SGHTA, CDR2 FQGTGA. The CDR3 reads CASNNGGGDTYEQYF. CDR3 in DNA: TGTGCCAGCAACAACGGAGGGGGCGACACCTACGAGCAGTACTTC. Full variable domain (remainder filled in from reference TRBV7-3 and TRBJ2-7): GAGVSQTPSNKVTEKGKYVELRCDPISGHTALYWYRQSLGQGPEFLIYFQGTGAADDSGLPNDRFFAVRPEGSVSTLKIQRTERGDSAVYLCASNNGGGDTYEQYFGPGTRLTVT.

The rearrangement links TRBV7-3 to TRBJ1-1; D is uncertain. Trimming cost V 5 bases and J 4 bases, with 11 bases left between them. CDR1 is SGHTA, CDR2 FQGTGA, per germline. The CDR3 runs 13 residues. The CDR3 region is CASSPGGSTEAFF. CDR3 DNA sequence: TGTGCCAGCAGCCCGGGAGGAAGCACTGAAGCTTTCTTT. Filled out from reference TRBV7-3 and TRBJ1-1, the complete variable domain reads GAGVSQTPSNKVTEKGKYVELRCDPISGHTALYWYRQSLGQGPEFLIYFQGTGAADDSGLPNDRFFAVRPEGSVSTLKIQRTERGDSAVYLCASSPGGSTEAFFGQGTRLTVV.

The chain links TRBV14 to TRBJ1-5; tentative D call: TRBD1 (6 bases). V dropped 0 bases and J dropped 0 bases, with 9 bases sitting between them. Germline V gene sequence: CDR1 SGHDN, CDR2 FVKESK. CDR3 length: 16 amino acids. DNA of the CDR3: TGTGCCAGCAGCCAAGATCTACAGGGTAGCAATCAGCCCCAGCATTTT. It is translated as CASSQDLQGSNQPQHF.

The genes are TRBV2 and TRBJ1-5; possible D gene TRBD1, 5 bases. The CDR3 covers 13 residues. Trimming left V 6 bases short and J 1 base short, with 7 bases between. Germline values: CDR1 SNHLY, CDR2 FYNNEI. CDR3 in amino acids: CASRAGSNQPQHF. The CDR3 DNA is TGTGCCAGCAGGGCAGGGAGCAATCAGCCCCAGCATTTT.

The chain is built from TRBV7-2 and TRBJ1-3; 8 positions match TRBD1. The CDR3 has 16 amino acids. Germline V gene lookup returns CDR1 SGHTA and CDR2 FQGNSA. The V and J ends lost 5 bases and 0 bases, in that order; junction bases with no gene match: 6. As DNA, the CDR3 is TGTGCCAGCAGCGTTGACAGGGGAGGCTCTGGAAACACCATATATTTT. Its translation: CASSVDRGGSGNTIYF.

This chain links TRBV5-4 with TRBJ1-4, with 7 nucleotides matching TRBD1. Germline assignment: CDR1 SGHNT and CDR2 YYREEE (reference sequence). J lost 8 bases, V lost 4 bases, and 8 bases had no gene match. This CDR3 has 14 amino acids. This CDR3 is CASSLDRASEKLFF. The CDR3 DNA reads TGTGCCAGCAGCCTAGACAGGGCCTCGGAAAAACTGTTTTTT.

J is TRBJ1-1 and V is TRBV30; 8 bases map to TRBD1. V trimming: 2 bases; J trimming: 6 bases; junction bases outside the gene matches: 11. This CDR3 is built from 15 residues. CDR1 GTSNPN and CDR2 SVGIG come from the germline V gene (reference sequence). This CDR3 reads CAWSKPDRDGAEAFF. CDR3 DNA sequence: TGTGCCTGGAGTAAACCGGACAGGGATGGAGCTGAAGCTTTCTTT. Together with reference TRBV30 and TRBJ1-1, the CDR3 gives the full variable domain: SQTIHQWPATLVQPVGSPLSLECTVEGTSNPNLYWYRQAAGRGLQLLFYSVGIGQISSEVPQNLSASRPQDRQFILSSKKLLLSDSGFYLCAWSKPDRDGAEAFFGQGTRLTVV.

The V and J genes are TRBV14 and TRBJ1-1; TRBD1 matches 8 bases. Trimming removed 4 bases from V and 4 bases from J; junction bases left unmatched: 8. The CDR3 runs to 15 residues. Germline loops: CDR1 SGHDN, CDR2 FVKESK. The CDR3 nucleotides read TGTGCCAGCAGCCTCCTGCCAGGGGGCGTCACTGAAGCTTTCTTT. This codes for CASSLLPGGVTEAFF.

The chain is built from TRBV6-6 and TRBJ1-3; D unresolved. CDR3 length equals 14 residues. Trimming took 0 bases from V and 2 from J, leaving 5 bases between them. Germline V lookup: CDR1 MNHNY, CDR2 SVGAGI (reference sequence). The DNA of the CDR3 is TGTGCCAGCAGTTACTCTGCAGCTGGAAACACCATATATTTT. Its protein product is CASSYSAAGNTIYF.

This sequence joins TRBV7-2 and TRBJ2-7, with TRBD1 matching 7 bases. The CDR3 is made up of 13 amino acids. Germline-derived CDR1 and CDR2 are SGHTA and FQGNSA. Germline trimming cut 4 bases from V and 5 bases from J; bases unmatched to any gene: 5. CDR3 nucleotides: TGTGCCAGCAGCTCTAACAGGGGCGACGAGCAGTACTTC. Its translation is CASSSNRGDEQYF. Together with reference TRBV7-2 and TRBJ2-7, the CDR3 gives the full variable domain: GAGVSQSPSNKVTEKGKDVELRCDPISGHTALYWYRQSLGQGLEFLIYFQGNSAPDKSGLPSDRFSAERTGGSVSTLTIQRTQQEDSAVYLCASSSNRGDEQYFGPGTRLTVT.

The chain has TRBV19 and TRBJ2-2; D perhaps matches TRBD1 (6 bases). Germline CDR1 is LNHDA and CDR2 is SQIVND (reference sequence). The CDR3 consists of 17 residues. Trimming left V 4 bases short and J 1 base short, with 16 bases between. The CDR3: CASSRSSTGLNTGELFF. The CDR3 nucleotides are TGTGCCAGTAGTAGGTCCTCGACAGGATTGAACACCGGGGAGCTGTTTTTT. The variable domain in full, with the rest retrieved from reference TRBV19 and TRBJ2-2, is DGGITQSPKYLFRKEGQNVTLSCEQNLNHDAMYWYRQDPGQGLRLIYYSQIVNDFQKGDIAEGYSVSREKKESFPLTVTSAQKNPTAFYLCASSRSSTGLNTGELFFGEGSRLTVL.

The chain joins TRBV7-3 to TRBJ2-3; TRBD2 matches at 10 bases. The CDR3 runs to 17 residues. J lost 4 bases, V lost 5 bases, and 12 bases had no gene match. Germline V lookup: CDR1 SGHTA, CDR2 FQGTGA. The CDR3 region is CASSPSGGPLSADTQYF. CDR3 DNA sequence: TGTGCCAGCAGCCCTAGCGGGGGTCCGCTTAGTGCAGATACGCAGTATTTT.

The V gene is TRBV4-3, the J gene TRBJ2-7, with D possibly being TRBD2 (5 bases). This CDR3 is 13 amino acids long. CDR1 and CDR2 from the germline V gene are LGHNA and YSLEER. V shed 1 base and J shed 6 bases, with 10 bases lying between them. Written as DNA, the CDR3 is TGCGCCAGCAGCCAAGGGGAGACTTCCGAGCAGTACTTC. Translated: CASSQGETSEQYF.

V and J are TRBV4-1 and TRBJ2-6, with 8 bases matching TRBD1. The germline gives CDR1 MGHRA, CDR2 YSYEKL. V lost 0 bases and J lost 0; bases outside the gene matches: 13. The CDR3 sequence is 21 residues long. The DNA of the CDR3 is TGCGCCAGCAGCCAAGATCTTGGGGGACAGGCCTTGTCCTCTGGGGCCAACGTCCTGACTTTC. Translated: CASSQDLGGQALSSGANVLTF.